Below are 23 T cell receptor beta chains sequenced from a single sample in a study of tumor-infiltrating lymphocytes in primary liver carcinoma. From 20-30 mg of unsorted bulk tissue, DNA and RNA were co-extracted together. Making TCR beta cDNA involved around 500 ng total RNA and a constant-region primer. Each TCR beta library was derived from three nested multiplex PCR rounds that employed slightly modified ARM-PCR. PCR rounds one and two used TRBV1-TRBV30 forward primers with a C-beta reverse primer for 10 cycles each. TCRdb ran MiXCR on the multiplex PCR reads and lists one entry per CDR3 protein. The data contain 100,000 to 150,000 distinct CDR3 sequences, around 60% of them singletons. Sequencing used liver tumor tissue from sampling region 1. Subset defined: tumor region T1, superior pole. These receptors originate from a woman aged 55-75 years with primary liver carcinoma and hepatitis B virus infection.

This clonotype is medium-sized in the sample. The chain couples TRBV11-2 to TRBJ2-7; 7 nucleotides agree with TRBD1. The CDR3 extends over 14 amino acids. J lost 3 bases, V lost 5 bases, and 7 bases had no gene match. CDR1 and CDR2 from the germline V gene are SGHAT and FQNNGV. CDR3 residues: CASSRTGDSYEQYF. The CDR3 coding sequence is TGTGCCAGCAGCAGAACAGGGGATAGCTACGAGCAGTACTTC.

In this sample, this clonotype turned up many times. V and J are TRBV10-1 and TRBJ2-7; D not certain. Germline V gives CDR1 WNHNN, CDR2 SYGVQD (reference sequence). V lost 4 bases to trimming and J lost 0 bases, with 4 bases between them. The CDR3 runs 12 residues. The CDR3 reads CASSGSSYEQYF. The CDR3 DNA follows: TGCGCCAGCAGTGGGAGCTCCTACGAGCAGTACTTC.

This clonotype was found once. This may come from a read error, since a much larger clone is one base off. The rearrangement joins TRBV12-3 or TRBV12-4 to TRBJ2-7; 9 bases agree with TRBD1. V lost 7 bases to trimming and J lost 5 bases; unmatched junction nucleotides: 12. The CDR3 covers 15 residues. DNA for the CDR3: TGTGCCAGCACCCTCGGGACAGGGAGGCCTAACGAGCAGTACTTC. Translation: CASTLGTGRPNEQYF.

CDR3 in amino acids: CASGGGLTATDTQYF. CDR3 nucleotide sequence: TGTGCCAGCGGCGGAGGACTAACGGCCACAGATACGCAGTATTTT. The chain is built from TRBV11-2 and TRBJ2-3; D possibly corresponds to TRBD2 (6 bases). This CDR3 contains 15 residues. V lost 8 bases and J 2 bases, leaving 17 bases between the germline ends. The germline V gene encodes CDR1 SGHAT and CDR2 FQNNGV.

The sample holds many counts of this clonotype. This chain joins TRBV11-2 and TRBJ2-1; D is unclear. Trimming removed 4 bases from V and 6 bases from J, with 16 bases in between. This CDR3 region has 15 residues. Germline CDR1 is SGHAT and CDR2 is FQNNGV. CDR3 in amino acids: CASSSTGNLGNEQFF. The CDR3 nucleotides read TGTGCCAGCAGCTCTACGGGTAATTTAGGCAATGAGCAGTTCTTC. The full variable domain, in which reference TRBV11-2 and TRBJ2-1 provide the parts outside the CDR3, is EAGVAQSPRYKIIEKRQSVAFWCNPISGHATLYWYQQILGQGPKLLIQFQNNGVVDDSQLPKDRFSAERLKGVDSTLKIQPAKLEDSAVYLCASSSTGNLGNEQFFGPGTRLTVL.

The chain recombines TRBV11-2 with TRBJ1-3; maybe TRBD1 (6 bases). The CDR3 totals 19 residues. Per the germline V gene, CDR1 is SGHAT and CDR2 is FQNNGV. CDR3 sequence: CPSSSRPGRGAYSGNTIYF. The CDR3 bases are TGTCCAAGCAGCTCACGCCCGGGCAGGGGAGCGTACTCTGGAAACACCATATATTTT.

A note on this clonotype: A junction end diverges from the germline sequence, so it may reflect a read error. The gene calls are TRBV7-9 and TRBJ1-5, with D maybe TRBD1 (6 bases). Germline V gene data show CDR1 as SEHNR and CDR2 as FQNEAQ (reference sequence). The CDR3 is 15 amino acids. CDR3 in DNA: TGTGCTAGCAGCTTGGGACAAGCTTCCAATCAGCCCCAGCGTTTT. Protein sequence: CASSLGQASNQPQRF.

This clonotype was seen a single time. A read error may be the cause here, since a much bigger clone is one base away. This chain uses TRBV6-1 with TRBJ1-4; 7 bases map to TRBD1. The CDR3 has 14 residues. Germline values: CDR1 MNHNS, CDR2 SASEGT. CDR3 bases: TGTGTCAGCAGTCACCGGGACAGTAATGAAAAACTGTTTTTT. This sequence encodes CVSSHRDSNEKLFF.

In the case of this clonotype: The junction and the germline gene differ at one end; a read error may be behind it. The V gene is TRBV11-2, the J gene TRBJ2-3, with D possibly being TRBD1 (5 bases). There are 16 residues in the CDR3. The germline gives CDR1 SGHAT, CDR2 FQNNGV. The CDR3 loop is CASILAIQAITDTQYF. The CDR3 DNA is TGTGCCAGCATCTTAGCCATACAGGCGATCACAGATACGCAGTATTTT.

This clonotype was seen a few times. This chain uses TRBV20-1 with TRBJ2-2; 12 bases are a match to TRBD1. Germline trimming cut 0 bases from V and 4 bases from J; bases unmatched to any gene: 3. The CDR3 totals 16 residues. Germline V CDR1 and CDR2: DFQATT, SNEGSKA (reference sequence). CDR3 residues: CSARDGTGGFTGELFF. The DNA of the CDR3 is TGCAGTGCTAGAGACGGGACAGGGGGCTTCACCGGGGAGCTGTTTTTT.

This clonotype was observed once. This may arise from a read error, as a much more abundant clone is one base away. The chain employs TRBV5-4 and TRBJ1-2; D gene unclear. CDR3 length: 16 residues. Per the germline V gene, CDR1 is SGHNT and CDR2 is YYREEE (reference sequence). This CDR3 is CASSLVGINPNHGYTF. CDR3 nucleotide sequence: TGTGCCAGCAGCTTGGTTGGTATTAATCCTAACCATGGCTACACCTTC.

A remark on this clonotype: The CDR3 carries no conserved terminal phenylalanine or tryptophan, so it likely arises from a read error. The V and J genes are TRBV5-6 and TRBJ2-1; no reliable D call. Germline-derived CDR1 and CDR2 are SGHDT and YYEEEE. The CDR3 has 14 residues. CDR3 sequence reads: CASSFQNGANEQFI. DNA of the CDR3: TGTGCTAGCAGCTTCCAGAATGGTGCCAATGAGCAGTTCATC.

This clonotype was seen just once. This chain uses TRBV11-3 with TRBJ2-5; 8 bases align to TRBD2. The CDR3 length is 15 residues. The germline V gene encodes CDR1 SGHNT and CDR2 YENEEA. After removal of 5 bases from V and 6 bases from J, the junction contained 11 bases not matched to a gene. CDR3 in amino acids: CASSPATSAMKTQYF. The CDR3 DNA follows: TGTGCCAGCAGCCCGGCGACTAGCGCGATGAAGACCCAGTACTTC. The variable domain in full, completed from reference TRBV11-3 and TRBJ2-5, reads EAGVVQSPRYKIIEKKQPVAFWCNPISGHNTLYWYLQNLGQGPELLIRYENEEAVDDSQLPKDRFSAERLKGVDSTLKIQPAELGDSAVYLCASSPATSAMKTQYFGPGTRLLVL.

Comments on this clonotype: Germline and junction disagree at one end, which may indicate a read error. CDR3 in amino acids: CASSLPPGTSGNNEQFF. CDR3 nucleotides: TGCGCCAGCAGCTTGCCACCCGGGACTAGCGGAAACAATGAGCAGTTTTTC. V and J are TRBV5-1 and TRBJ2-1; TRBD2 matches at 11 bases. In germline, CDR1 is SGHRS, CDR2 YFSETQ. This CDR3 spans 17 amino acids.

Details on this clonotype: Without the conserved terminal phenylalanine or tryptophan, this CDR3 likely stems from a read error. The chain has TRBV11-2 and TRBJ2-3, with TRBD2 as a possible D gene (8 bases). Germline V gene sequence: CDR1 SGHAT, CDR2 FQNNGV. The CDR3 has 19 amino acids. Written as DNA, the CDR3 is TGTGCCAGCAGCTTCCCCTGGGGTCCCAGCGGGAGTGGGACAGATACACAGTATTTA. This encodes CASSFPWGPSGSGTDTQYL.

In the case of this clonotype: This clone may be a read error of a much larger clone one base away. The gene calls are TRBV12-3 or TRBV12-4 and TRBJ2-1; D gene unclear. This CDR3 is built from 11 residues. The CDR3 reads CASSLRSEQLF. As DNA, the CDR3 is TGTGCCAGCAGTTTAAGGAGTGAGCAGCTCTTC.

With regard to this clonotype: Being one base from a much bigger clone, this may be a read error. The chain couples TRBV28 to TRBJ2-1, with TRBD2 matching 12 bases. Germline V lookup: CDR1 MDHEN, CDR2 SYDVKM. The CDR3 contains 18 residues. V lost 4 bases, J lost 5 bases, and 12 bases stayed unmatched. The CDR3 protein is CASSSSGRAGLSNNEQFF. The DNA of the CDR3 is TGTGCCAGCAGTTCTAGCGGGAGGGCCGGGCTTTCGAACAATGAGCAGTTCTTC.

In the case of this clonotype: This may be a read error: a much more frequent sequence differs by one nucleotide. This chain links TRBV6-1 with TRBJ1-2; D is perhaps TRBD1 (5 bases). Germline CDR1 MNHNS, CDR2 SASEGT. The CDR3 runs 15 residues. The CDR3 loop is CAGSEADSGSYGYTF. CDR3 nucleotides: TGTGCCGGCAGTGAAGCGGACTCAGGGTCCTATGGCTACACCTTC.

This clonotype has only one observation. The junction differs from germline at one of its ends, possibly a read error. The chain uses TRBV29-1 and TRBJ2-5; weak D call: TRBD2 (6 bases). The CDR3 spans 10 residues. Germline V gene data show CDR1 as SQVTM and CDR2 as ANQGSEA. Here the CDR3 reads CSVSGGTQHF. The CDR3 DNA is TGCAGCGTTAGTGGAGGGACCCAGCACTTC.

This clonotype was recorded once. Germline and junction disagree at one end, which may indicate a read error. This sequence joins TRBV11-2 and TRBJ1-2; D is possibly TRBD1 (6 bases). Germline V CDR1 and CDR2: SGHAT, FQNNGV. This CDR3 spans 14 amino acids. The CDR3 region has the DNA TGTGCCAGCAGCTTGGCACAGGGAGACTATGGCTACACATTC. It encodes CASSLAQGDYGYTF.

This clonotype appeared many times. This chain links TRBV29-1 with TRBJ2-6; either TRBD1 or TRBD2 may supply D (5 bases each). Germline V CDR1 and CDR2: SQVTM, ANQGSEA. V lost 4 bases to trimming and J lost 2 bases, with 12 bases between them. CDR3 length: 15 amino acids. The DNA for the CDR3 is TGCAGCGTTGTGGGGGAAGGGACTGGGGCCAACGTCCTGACTTTC. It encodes CSVVGEGTGANVLTF. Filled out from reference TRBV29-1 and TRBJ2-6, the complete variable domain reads SAVISQKPSRDICQRGTSLTIQCQVDSQVTMMFWYRQQPGQSLTLIATANQGSEATYESGFVIDKFPISRPNLTFSTLTVSNMSPEDSSIYLCSVVGEGTGANVLTFGAGSRLTVL.

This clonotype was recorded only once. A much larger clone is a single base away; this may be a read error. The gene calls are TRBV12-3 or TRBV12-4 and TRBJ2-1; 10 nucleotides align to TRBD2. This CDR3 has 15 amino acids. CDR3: CACRRSGRSYNEQFF. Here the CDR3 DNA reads TGTGCCTGCAGGCGTAGCGGGAGGTCCTACAATGAGCAGTTCTTC.

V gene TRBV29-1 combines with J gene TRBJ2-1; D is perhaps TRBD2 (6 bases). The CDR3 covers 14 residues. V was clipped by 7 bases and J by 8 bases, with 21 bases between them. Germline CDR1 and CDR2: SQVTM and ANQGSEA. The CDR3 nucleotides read TGCAGCGAGGCGGGACCACCTTCGCTCGATGAGCAGTTCTTC. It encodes CSEAGPPSLDEQFF.